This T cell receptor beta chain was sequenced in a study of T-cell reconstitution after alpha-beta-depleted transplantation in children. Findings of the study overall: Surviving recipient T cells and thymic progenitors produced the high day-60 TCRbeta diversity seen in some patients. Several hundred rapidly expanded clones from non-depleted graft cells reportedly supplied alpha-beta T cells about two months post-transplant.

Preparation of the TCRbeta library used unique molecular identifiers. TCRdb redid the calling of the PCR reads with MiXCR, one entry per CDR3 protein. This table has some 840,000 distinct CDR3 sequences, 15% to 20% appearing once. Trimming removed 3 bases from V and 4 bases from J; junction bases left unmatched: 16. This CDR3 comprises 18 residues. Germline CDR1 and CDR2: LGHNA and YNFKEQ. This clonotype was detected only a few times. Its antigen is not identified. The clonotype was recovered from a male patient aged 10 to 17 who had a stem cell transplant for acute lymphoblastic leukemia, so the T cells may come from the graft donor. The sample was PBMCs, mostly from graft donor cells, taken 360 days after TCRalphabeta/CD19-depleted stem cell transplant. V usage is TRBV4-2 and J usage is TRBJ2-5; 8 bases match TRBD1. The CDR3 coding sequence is TGTGCCAGCAGCCAGACGTTACCGCAGGGGGCGAGGGGAGAGACCCAGTACTTC. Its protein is CASSQTLPQGARGETQYF.